This T cell receptor beta chain was recovered during a study of CD8 T cells in Susac syndrome. The authors reverse transcribed roughly 0.5 to 1 ug RNA with random hexamers. It was immunoSEQ multiplex PCR that amplified TCR beta CDR3 across 54 Vbeta and 13 Jbeta. TCRdb recomputed calls from the immunoSEQ multiplex PCR reads with MiXCR, one row per CDR3 protein. The sample contains some 200,000 distinct CDR3 sequences, about 95% of which appear only once. Sequencing of TCR beta drew on CD8+ and CD4+ T cells from blood. The germline V gene has CDR1 LNHNV and CDR2 YYDKDF (reference sequence). Trimming removed 6 bases at V and 0 bases at J, with 9 bases between. CDR3 length: 13 residues.

The sample was CD4+ T cells from PBMCs. The sequence came from a human donor with multiple sclerosis. The chain links TRBV15 to TRBJ2-7; maybe TRBD2 (6 bases). The CDR3: CATRGLSSYEQYF. The CDR3 nucleotides are TGTGCCACCAGGGGACTGAGCTCCTACGAGCAGTACTTC.